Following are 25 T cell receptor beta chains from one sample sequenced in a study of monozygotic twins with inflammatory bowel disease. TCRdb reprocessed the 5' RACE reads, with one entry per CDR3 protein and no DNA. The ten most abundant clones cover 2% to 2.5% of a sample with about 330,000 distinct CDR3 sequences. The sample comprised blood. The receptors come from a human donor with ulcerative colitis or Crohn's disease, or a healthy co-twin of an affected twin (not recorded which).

CDR3 residues: CASSQIWGTQYF. This sequence joins TRBV4-1 and TRBJ2-5. The germline V gene encodes CDR1 MGHRA and CDR2 YSYEKL. The CDR3 runs 12 residues.

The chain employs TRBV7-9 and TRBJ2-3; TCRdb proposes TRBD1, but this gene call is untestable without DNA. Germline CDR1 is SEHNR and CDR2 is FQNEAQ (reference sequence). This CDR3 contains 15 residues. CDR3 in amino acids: CASSSPGQGYLGQYF.

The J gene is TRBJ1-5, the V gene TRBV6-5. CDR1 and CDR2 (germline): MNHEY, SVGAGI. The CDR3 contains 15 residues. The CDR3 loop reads CASSSRPYSNQPQHF.

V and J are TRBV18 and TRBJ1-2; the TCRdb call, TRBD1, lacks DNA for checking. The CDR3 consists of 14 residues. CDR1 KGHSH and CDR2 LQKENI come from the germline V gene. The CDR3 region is CASSPTTGGTGYTF.

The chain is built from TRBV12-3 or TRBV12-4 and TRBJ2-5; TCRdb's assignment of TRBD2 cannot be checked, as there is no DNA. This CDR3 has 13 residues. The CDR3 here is CASSLGGRKTQYF.

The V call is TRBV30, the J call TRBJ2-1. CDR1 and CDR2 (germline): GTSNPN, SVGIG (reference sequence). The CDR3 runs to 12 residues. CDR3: CARRGTASEQFF.

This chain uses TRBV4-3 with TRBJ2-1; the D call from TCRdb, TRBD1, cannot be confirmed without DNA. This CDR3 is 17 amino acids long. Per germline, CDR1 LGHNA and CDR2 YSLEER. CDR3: CASSHPPGGGGFNEQFF.

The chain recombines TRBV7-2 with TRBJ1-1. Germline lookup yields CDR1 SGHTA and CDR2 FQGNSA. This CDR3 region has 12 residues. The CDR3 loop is CASSFMGLSAFF.

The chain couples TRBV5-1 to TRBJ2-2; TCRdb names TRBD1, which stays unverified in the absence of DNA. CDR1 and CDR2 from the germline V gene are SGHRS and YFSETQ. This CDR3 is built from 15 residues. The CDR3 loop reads CASSSGTGGAGELFF. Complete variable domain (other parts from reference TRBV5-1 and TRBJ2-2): KAGVTQTPRYLIKTRGQQVTLSCSPISGHRSVSWYQQTPGQGLQFLFEYFSETQRNKGNFPGRFSGRQFSNSRSEMNVSTLELGDSALYLCASSSGTGGAGELFFGEGSRLTVL.

CDR3 protein: CASKSRGIDNEQFF. This chain uses TRBV2 with TRBJ2-1; TCRdb's assignment of TRBD1 cannot be checked, as there is no DNA. In germline, CDR1 is SNHLY, CDR2 FYNNEI. This CDR3 has 14 residues.

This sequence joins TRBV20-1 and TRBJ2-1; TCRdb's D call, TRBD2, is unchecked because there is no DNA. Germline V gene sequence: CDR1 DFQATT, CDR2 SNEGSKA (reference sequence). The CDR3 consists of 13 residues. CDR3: CSAPGLAGPEQFF.

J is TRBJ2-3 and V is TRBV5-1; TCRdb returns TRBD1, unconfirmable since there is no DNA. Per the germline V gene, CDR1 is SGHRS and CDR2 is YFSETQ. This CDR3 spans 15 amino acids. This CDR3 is CASSGGTGELDTQYF.

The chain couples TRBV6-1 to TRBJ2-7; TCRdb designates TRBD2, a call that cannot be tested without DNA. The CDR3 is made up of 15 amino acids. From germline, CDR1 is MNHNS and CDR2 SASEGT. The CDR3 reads CASSEDGTSSYEQYF.

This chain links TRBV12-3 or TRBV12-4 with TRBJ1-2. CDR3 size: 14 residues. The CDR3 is CASSSGVTSEGYTF.

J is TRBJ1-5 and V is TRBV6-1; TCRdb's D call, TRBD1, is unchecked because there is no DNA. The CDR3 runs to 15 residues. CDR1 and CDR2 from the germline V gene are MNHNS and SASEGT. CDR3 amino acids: CASRLQGASNQPQHF.

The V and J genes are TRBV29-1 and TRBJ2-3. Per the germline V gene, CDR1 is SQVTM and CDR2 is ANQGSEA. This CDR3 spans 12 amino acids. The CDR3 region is CSVDVGRDTQYF.

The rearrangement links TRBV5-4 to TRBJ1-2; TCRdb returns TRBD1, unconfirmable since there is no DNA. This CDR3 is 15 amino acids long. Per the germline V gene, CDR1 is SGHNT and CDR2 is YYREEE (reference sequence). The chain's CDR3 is CASSLRDRVSYGYTF.

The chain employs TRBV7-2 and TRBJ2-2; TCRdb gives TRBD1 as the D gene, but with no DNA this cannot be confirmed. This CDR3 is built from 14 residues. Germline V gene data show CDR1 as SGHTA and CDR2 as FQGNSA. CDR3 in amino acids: CASRFTGPTGELFF. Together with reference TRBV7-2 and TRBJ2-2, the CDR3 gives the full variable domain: GAGVSQSPSNKVTEKGKDVELRCDPISGHTALYWYRQSLGQGLEFLIYFQGNSAPDKSGLPSDRFSAERTGGSVSTLTIQRTQQEDSAVYLCASRFTGPTGELFFGEGSRLTVL.

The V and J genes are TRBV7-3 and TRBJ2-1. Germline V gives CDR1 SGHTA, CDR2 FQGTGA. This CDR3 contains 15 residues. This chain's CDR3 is CASSLMEGSYNEQFF.

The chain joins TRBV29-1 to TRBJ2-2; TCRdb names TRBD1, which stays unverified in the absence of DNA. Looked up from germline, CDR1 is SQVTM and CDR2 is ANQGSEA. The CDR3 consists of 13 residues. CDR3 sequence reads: CSGTGVLTGELFF.

CDR3 loop: CASSLYNSFDYEQYF. This sequence joins TRBV27 and TRBJ2-7. Germline CDR1 is MNHEY and CDR2 is SMNVEV (reference sequence). CDR3 length equals 15 residues.

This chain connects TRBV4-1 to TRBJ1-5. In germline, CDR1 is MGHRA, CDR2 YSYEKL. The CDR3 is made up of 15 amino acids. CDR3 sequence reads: CASSHPAVGGQPQHF.

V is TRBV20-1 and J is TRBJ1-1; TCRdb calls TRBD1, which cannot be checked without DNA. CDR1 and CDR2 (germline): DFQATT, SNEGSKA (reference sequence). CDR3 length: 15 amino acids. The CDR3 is CSATPNGGLGAEAFF.

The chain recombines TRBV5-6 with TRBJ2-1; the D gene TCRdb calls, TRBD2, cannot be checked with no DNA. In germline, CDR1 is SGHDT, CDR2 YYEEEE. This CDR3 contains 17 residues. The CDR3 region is CASSFLGIGGGDNEQFF.

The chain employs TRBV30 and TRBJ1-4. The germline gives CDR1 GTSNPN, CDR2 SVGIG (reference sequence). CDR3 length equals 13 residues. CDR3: CAWSVLLGEKLFF.